Each of the 18 T cell receptor beta chains below was sequenced from the same sample in a study of blood T cells in healthy people across ages. A second PCR, run for about 7 to 12 cycles, used a sample-barcoded 5' primer plus a J-beta primer mix. TCRdb re-called the 5' RACE reads through MiXCR, storing one row per CDR3 protein. Of 1 million or so distinct CDR3 sequences in the sample, over 35% are singletons; the top ten hold approximately 19%. The sample was blood. These receptors were obtained from a woman aged 55-69 years in good health.

Turning to this clonotype: Mismatch with germline at one junction end may stem from a read error. The chain links TRBV28 to TRBJ1-2, with D perhaps matching TRBD1 (5 bases). The CDR3 length is 16 residues. Germline V gene lookup returns CDR1 MDHEN and CDR2 SYDVKM. Here the CDR3 reads CTSTTPGQDGFDGYTF. For the CDR3, the DNA is TGTACCAGCACCACCCCGGGGCAGGATGGTTTCGACGGCTACACCTTC.

The gene calls are TRBV27 and TRBJ1-5; 10 bases are a match to TRBD1. Germline CDR1 and CDR2: MNHEY and SMNVEV (reference sequence). There are 17 residues in the CDR3. Losses at the gene ends were 8 bases for V and 4 bases for J; bases not matched to a gene: 14. For the CDR3, the DNA is TGTGCCAGCTCCTTCTCGACAGGGGGCGACACGAATCAGCCCCAGCATTTT. It codes for CASSFSTGGDTNQPQHF.

The rearrangement uses TRBV10-3 and TRBJ2-3; 10 nucleotides line up with TRBD1. There are 13 residues in the CDR3. The junction had 4 bases not matched to a gene; V was cut back by 8 bases and J by 5 bases. The germline V gene encodes CDR1 ENHRY and CDR2 SYGVKD. CDR3 coding DNA: TGTGCCATCGGAGACAGGGGGCAAGATACGCAGTATTTT. It specifies CAIGDRGQDTQYF.

This clonotype has more than one count but fewer than ten. V usage is TRBV12-3 or TRBV12-4 and J usage is TRBJ2-4, with 7 bases aligning to TRBD1. The CDR3 totals 14 residues. Trimming at V came to 4 bases and at J to 9 bases, leaving 9 bases not matched to a gene. The chain's CDR3 is CASSYTGDAGIQYF. The CDR3 nucleotides are TGTGCCAGCAGTTACACAGGGGATGCAGGCATTCAGTACTTC.

This clonotype was observed at least ten times. The chain uses TRBV5-1 and TRBJ2-3; 8 nucleotides match TRBD1. V trimming: 1 base; J trimming: 0 bases; junction bases outside the gene matches: 7. In germline, CDR1 is SGHRS, CDR2 YFSETQ. The CDR3 sequence is 17 residues long. This CDR3 is CASSLLGTGPSTDTQYF. The DNA for the CDR3 is TGCGCCAGCAGCTTGTTAGGGACAGGTCCTAGCACAGATACGCAGTATTTT.

The V and J genes are TRBV29-1 and TRBJ2-7, with no clear D. This CDR3 is built from 13 residues. Germline V CDR1 and CDR2: SQVTM, ANQGSEA. Trimming pared 6 bases from V and 0 bases from J, leaving 12 bases between. Written as DNA, the CDR3 is TGCAGCGTCAAGGCCAGGTACTCCTACGAGCAGTACTTC. This sequence encodes CSVKARYSYEQYF.

The chain uses TRBV21-1 and TRBJ2-1; the D call of TRBD1 is as the table states it, not checked on the DNA. TRBV21-1 is a pseudogene segment. CDR3 size: 19 residues. The DNA of the CDR3 is TGTGCCAGCAGCAAAGAGGACAGGGCGAGGGGGGTATCCTACAATGAGCAGTTCTTC. It is translated as CASSKEDRARGVSYNEQFF.

CDR3 sequence reads: CSARRFSYEQYF. The CDR3 nucleotides read TGCAGTGCTAGGAGGTTCTCCTACGAGCAGTACTTC. This sequence joins TRBV20-1 and TRBJ2-7; D uncertain. From germline, CDR1 is DFQATT and CDR2 SNEGSKA (reference sequence). V was clipped by 3 bases and J by 0 bases, with 6 bases between them. CDR3 length: 12 amino acids.

With respect to this clonotype: A much larger clone differs from this one at a single base, so this may be a read error. The V call is TRBV5-6, the J call TRBJ2-3, with D perhaps matching TRBD1 (6 bases). This CDR3 is built from 14 residues. CDR1 and CDR2 (germline): SGHDT, YYEEEE. CDR3 loop: CASCFGQSLDTQYF. The DNA of the CDR3 is TGTGCCAGCTGCTTCGGACAGTCTTTGGATACGCAGTATTTT. Complete variable domain (other parts from reference TRBV5-6 and TRBJ2-3): DAGVTQSPTHLIKTRGQQVTLRCSPKSGHDTVSWYQQALGQGPQFIFQYYEEEERQRGNFPDRFSGHQFPNYSSELNVNALLLGDSALYLCASCFGQSLDTQYFGPGTRLTVL.

This clonotype appeared a single time. CDR3 protein: CASSPDSYNEQYF. DNA for the CDR3: TGCGCCAGCAGTCCTGACTCCTACAATGAGCAGTACTTC. V usage is TRBV5-1 and J usage is TRBJ2-1; D remains ambiguous. The DNA matches TRBJ2-7 better at its end, which makes the J call doubtful. The CDR3 runs to 13 residues. Germline V gives CDR1 SGHRS, CDR2 YFSETQ.

This clonotype has more than one count but fewer than ten. This sequence joins TRBV18 and TRBJ2-7, with a tentative D call TRBD1 (6 bases). V was cut by 0 bases and J by 3 bases, with 12 bases left in between. The CDR3 has 15 residues. CDR1 is KGHSH and CDR2 is LQKENI in the germline V gene. The CDR3 nucleotides are TGTGCCAGCTCACCACCGCCAGGCAGGGGCTACGAGCAGTACTTC. It specifies CASSPPPGRGYEQYF.

This clonotype was seen at least ten times. This chain connects TRBV20-1 to TRBJ1-5; TRBD1 matches at 7 bases. The CDR3 is 14 residues long. V gave up 5 bases and J gave up 2 bases; unmatched junction bases: 6. Germline loops: CDR1 DFQATT, CDR2 SNEGSKA (reference sequence). The CDR3 nucleotides are TGCAGTGCTTATACAGGGGCCGGCAATCAGCCCCAGCATTTT. Translation gives CSAYTGAGNQPQHF.

This clonotype was observed a few times. The chain recombines TRBV20-1 with TRBJ2-7; the match to TRBD1 covers 8 bases. The CDR3 loop spans 13 amino acids. V dropped 5 bases and J dropped 4; count of bases not matched to a gene: 7. Germline V gene sequence: CDR1 DFQATT, CDR2 SNEGSKA (reference sequence). This chain's CDR3 is CSALGQGRYEQYF. The CDR3 DNA sequence: TGCAGTGCTCTCGGACAGGGAAGGTACGAGCAGTACTTC.

This chain uses TRBV7-9 with TRBJ2-5; 7 nucleotides match TRBD2. Germline V gives CDR1 SEHNR, CDR2 FQNEAQ (reference sequence). This CDR3 has 14 amino acids. V was pared by 5 bases and J by 11 bases, with 14 bases of the junction left unmatched. CDR3 bases: TGTGCCAGCAGCAAGCGGGAAACGCACAATGAGCAGTACTTC. Amino acids: CASSKRETHNEQYF. Drawing the rest from reference TRBV7-9 and TRBJ2-5, the complete variable domain is DTGVSQNPRHKITKRGQNVTFRCDPISEHNRLYWYRQTLGQGPEFLTYFQNEAQLEKSRLLSDRFSAERPKGSFSTLEIQRTEQGDSAMYLCASSKRETHNEQYFGPGTRLLVL.

DNA for the CDR3: TGCGCCAGCAGCTTGGCCAATACAGAGGGCTATACAGATACGCAGTATTTT. Residues: CASSLANTEGYTDTQYF. The chain combines TRBV5-1 with TRBJ2-3; D possibly corresponds to TRBD2 (5 bases). V gave up 0 bases and J gave up 3 bases, with 17 bases separating them. The CDR3 is 17 amino acids. Looked up from germline, CDR1 is SGHRS and CDR2 is YFSETQ.

This clonotype was seen a few times. Mismatch with germline at one junction end may stem from a read error. The chain employs TRBV3-1 and TRBJ2-1, with 10 bases fitting TRBD2. CDR1 and CDR2 (germline): LGHDT, YNNKEL (reference sequence). The CDR3 loop spans 15 amino acids. This chain's CDR3 is CASSQGTSVYDEQFF. CDR3 coding DNA: TGTGCCAGCAGTCAAGGGACTAGCGTTTACGATGAGCAGTTCTTC.

The chain uses TRBV15 and TRBJ2-1; D tentatively reads TRBD1 or TRBD2 (5 bases each). Germline values: CDR1 LNHNV, CDR2 YYDKDF (reference sequence). V gave up 5 bases and J gave up 5 bases, with 16 bases separating them. This CDR3 is built from 15 residues. The CDR3 spells CATSPTGTENNEQFF. DNA of the CDR3: TGTGCCACCAGCCCCACCGGGACCGAAAACAATGAGCAGTTCTTC.

The chain links TRBV10-3 to TRBJ2-7; a possible D gene is TRBD1 (6 bases). The J call is in doubt because the DNA end fits TRBJ2-5 better. CDR1 is ENHRY, CDR2 SYGVKD, per germline. CDR3 length: 14 residues. CDR3 bases: TGTGCCATCAGTGAGTTACTGCAGGGGGAGACCCAGTACTTC. Translating it yields CAISELLQGETQYF.